This entry concerns a single TCR beta chain. Profiling relied on immunoSEQ multiplex PCR, and the TCRdb table lists in-frame clones only, not all of them. The table records some 100,000 clones, 85% to 90% of them present only once. This record comes from a study of control samples from healthy donors and cancer patients. Germline loops: CDR1 SNHLY, CDR2 FYNNEI. V was cut by 6 bases and J by 3 bases, with 6 bases left in between. This CDR3 is 11 amino acids long. Sequencing was performed on blood. The chain links TRBV2 to TRBJ2-7; a weak D match, TRBD1 (5 bases). This TCR was sampled from a young man in good health. This CDR3 is CASRDNYEQYV. The DNA of the CDR3 is TGTGCCAGCAGGGACAACTACGAGCAGTACGTC.